Listed here are 16 T cell receptor beta chains from one sample, sequenced in a study of blood T cell repertoires in COVID-19. The protocol was immunoSEQ multiplex PCR, while the TCRdb copy is restricted to in-frame clones and leaves out a portion. The repertoire has under 75,000 clones, 88% of them found once; the top ten carry 2.3%. The sample consisted of peripheral blood. The origin of the receptors is a human donor in a cohort sampled during active COVID-19.

CDR3 protein: CASSLGIPGQQETQYF. The CDR3 nucleotides are TGTGCCAGCAGCTTGGGTATACCGGGACAGCAAGAGACCCAGTACTTC. V is TRBV5-6 and J is TRBJ2-5; 7 nucleotides align to TRBD1. The ends lost 0 bases at V and 2 bases at J; junction bases unmatched: 7. The CDR3 extends over 16 amino acids. Germline CDR1 is SGHDT and CDR2 is YYEEEE.

This clone occurred a few times. The CDR3 region has the DNA TGTGCCAGCAGCCAACTAGCGGACAATGAGCAGTTCTTC. It is translated as CASSQLADNEQFF. The rearrangement uses TRBV2 and TRBJ2-1; 8 positions match TRBD2. J was trimmed by 5 bases and V by 6 bases; bases with no gene match: 3. Germline V gene lookup returns CDR1 SNHLY and CDR2 FYNNEI. There are 13 residues in the CDR3.

The chain combines TRBV28 with TRBJ1-3; D remains unclear. V was clipped by 1 base and J by 6 bases, with 4 bases between them. Germline V CDR1 and CDR2: MDHEN, SYDVKM. This CDR3 has 12 amino acids. The CDR3 is CASSLSENTIYF. For the CDR3, the DNA is TGTGCCAGCAGTTTATCAGAAAACACCATATATTTT.

The rearrangement joins TRBV18 to TRBJ1-1, with 12 bases that match TRBD1. The CDR3 has 15 residues. V lost 3 bases to trimming and J lost 5 bases; unmatched junction nucleotides: 4. Germline CDR1 KGHSH, CDR2 LQKENI. In DNA form, the CDR3 reads TGTGCCAGCTCACCGGGACAGGGGGCGACGACTGAAGCTTTCTTT. Translated: CASSPGQGATTEAFF.

The chain is built from TRBV6-5 and TRBJ2-3; 9 nucleotides line up with TRBD2. Per germline, CDR1 MNHEY and CDR2 SVGAGI. The V segment lost 4 bases and the J segment 4 bases; nucleotides outside the gene matches: 6. The CDR3 sequence is 15 residues long. The CDR3 sequence: CASSSFSGSSDTQYF. CDR3 nucleotide sequence: TGTGCCAGCAGTTCCTTTAGCGGGAGCTCAGATACGCAGTATTTT.

The rearrangement links TRBV28 to TRBJ1-4; D call uncertain. V lost 8 bases and J 6 bases, leaving 13 bases between the germline ends. This CDR3 region has 13 residues. Germline V gene sequence: CDR1 MDHEN, CDR2 SYDVKM. The CDR3 is CASRTPSDEKLFF. CDR3 sequence (DNA): TGTGCCAGCCGAACACCCAGTGATGAAAAACTGTTTTTT.

This chain links TRBV7-9 with TRBJ2-1; 9 bases are shared with TRBD2. The V gene's germline CDR1 is SEHNR and CDR2 FQNEAQ (reference sequence). V shed 6 bases, J shed 8 bases, and the junction held 14 bases outside the gene matches. This CDR3 is built from 16 residues. CDR3 DNA: TGTGCCAGCAGTTCATTATTAGCGGGAGTTCAAGATGAGCAGTTCTTC. Translation gives CASSSLLAGVQDEQFF.

The chain is built from TRBV6-5 and TRBJ1-2; D is undetermined. The germline V and J ends were trimmed by 11 bases and 8 bases, with 12 bases remaining between them. Germline loops: CDR1 MNHEY, CDR2 SVGAGI. The CDR3 has 10 amino acids. The CDR3 is CAAREAGYTF. The CDR3 DNA sequence: TGTGCCGCCCGGGAGGCAGGCTACACCTTC.

J is TRBJ1-5 and V is TRBV6-4; D is possibly TRBD1 (5 bases). Trimming took off 3 bases at V and 2 bases at J, with 14 bases between the two ends. Germline loops: CDR1 MRHNA, CDR2 SNTAGT. CDR3 length: 16 residues. The CDR3 sequence is CASSEGGRSGNQPQHF. In DNA form, the CDR3 reads TGTGCCAGCAGTGAGGGGGGTCGGAGTGGCAATCAGCCCCAGCATTTT.

The count of this clone is one. The chain uses TRBV7-7 and TRBJ2-7; 9 bases are a match to TRBD1. Germline V gene sequence: CDR1 SSHAT, CDR2 FNYEAQ (reference sequence). The V gene end was trimmed by 5 bases and the J gene end by 6 bases; junction bases not matched to a gene: 8. The CDR3 contains 14 residues. The CDR3 loop reads CASSPRDREGEQYF. In DNA form, the CDR3 reads TGTGCCAGCAGCCCCCGGGACAGGGAAGGCGAGCAGTACTTC.

CDR3 region: CASMRGRAYEQYF. In nucleotides, the CDR3 is TGTGCCAGCATGAGAGGGAGGGCCTACGAGCAGTACTTC. V is TRBV28 and J is TRBJ2-7, with 7 nucleotides matching TRBD2. The CDR3 spans 13 residues. With 7 bases clipped from V and 2 bases from J, the junction kept 5 bases outside the gene matches. The germline V gene encodes CDR1 MDHEN and CDR2 SYDVKM.

The J gene is TRBJ2-2, the V gene TRBV9; 11 bases match TRBD2. J gave up 7 bases and V 2 bases, and 4 bases lay outside the gene matches. Germline assignment: CDR1 SGDLS and CDR2 YYNGEE. This CDR3 region has 15 residues. The CDR3 region has the DNA TGTGCCAGCAGCGTTACTAGCGGGAGCATCGGGGAGCTGTTTTTT. Its translation: CASSVTSGSIGELFF.

The genes are TRBV7-9 and TRBJ2-6, with TRBD1 matching 10 bases. Germline loops: CDR1 SEHNR, CDR2 FQNEAQ (reference sequence). CDR3 length: 17 residues. V lost 2 bases and J lost 2; bases outside the gene matches: 3. The CDR3 DNA follows: TGTGCCAGCAGCTTATACGGGACAGGGGCTGGGGCCAACGTCCTGACTTTC. Protein sequence: CASSLYGTGAGANVLTF.

This clone was detected a few times. This chain uses TRBV19 with TRBJ2-1, with D possibly being TRBD1 (6 bases). CDR1 LNHDA and CDR2 SQIVND come from the germline V gene (reference sequence). V was cut by 1 base and J by 4 bases, with 11 bases left in between. CDR3 length: 15 amino acids. CDR3 loop: CASSIVVGGYNEQFF. The CDR3 coding sequence is TGTGCCAGTAGTATAGTCGTAGGGGGATACAATGAGCAGTTCTTC.

The chain couples TRBV14 to TRBJ1-1; no reliable D call. V lost 0 bases to trimming and J lost 1 base, with 9 bases between them. The CDR3 runs to 15 residues. Germline loops: CDR1 SGHDN, CDR2 FVKESK. The CDR3 loop is CASSQDYRGNTEAFF. CDR3 nucleotides: TGTGCCAGCAGCCAAGATTATAGAGGGAACACTGAAGCTTTCTTT.

The chain couples TRBV2 to TRBJ2-1; a possible D gene is TRBD1 (5 bases). Trimming left V 6 bases short and J 3 bases short, with 9 bases between. The CDR3 spans 13 residues. Per the germline V gene, CDR1 is SNHLY and CDR2 is FYNNEI. CDR3 region: CASRGRYYNEQFF. In DNA, the CDR3 is TGTGCCAGCAGGGGGCGGTACTACAATGAGCAGTTCTTC.